This T cell receptor (beta chain) is from a study of T cells in Graves' hyperthyroidism and ophthalmopathy. The CDR3 runs 12 residues. Per the germline V gene, CDR1 is SGHKS and CDR2 is YYEKEE (reference sequence). V was pared by 9 bases and J by 8 bases, with 16 bases between. This clonotype has only one observation. Amplification yielded TCR beta CDR3 regions, with RNA transcripts as the source. When the TCR CDR3 underwent first-round RT-PCR, the HTBI primer set was used. Each CDR3 protein is one row after TCRdb ran MiXCR on the multiplex PCR reads. The data show hundreds of thousands of distinct CDR3 sequences, about two fifths seen once.

This clonotype was sampled from a man aged 18 to 29 with Graves' hyperthyroidism. Sequencing used blood. This rearrangement joins TRBV5-5 to TRBJ2-3; a possible D gene is TRBD1 (6 bases). The CDR3 region is CAISSGGSTQYF. CDR3 coding DNA: TGTGCCATCTCGAGTGGGGGCTCTACGCAGTATTTT.